This TCR beta chain appears in the sequencing data of a study of blood T cell repertoires in COVID-19. The CDR3 extends over 15 amino acids. From germline, CDR1 is SGHTA and CDR2 FQGNSA. V gave up 0 bases and J gave up 0 bases; unmatched junction bases: 0. TCRdb keeps only in-frame clones here, not all; method: immunoSEQ multiplex PCR. The sample has tens of thousands of clones; approximately 86% are singletons. The V gene is TRBV7-2, the J gene TRBJ2-3, with 7 bases matching TRBD2. Sequences were obtained from peripheral blood. The receptor was derived from a woman in her 70s with active COVID-19. CDR3 residues: CASSLAAGSTDTQYF. In DNA, the CDR3 is TGTGCCAGCAGCTTAGCAGCGGGGAGCACAGATACGCAGTATTTT.